The rows below give T cell receptor beta chains drawn from one sample of a study of regulatory T cells in long-lasting Graves disease. Each CDR3 protein is one row after TCRdb ran MiXCR on the multiplex PCR reads. This sample has approximately 300,000 distinct CDR3 sequences; about 18% occur once, and the top ten carry around 37%. The material sequenced was peripheral blood mononuclear cells (PBMCs), taken at new diagnosis, from a patient treated with antithyroid drugs. These receptors originate from a female donor with Graves disease. CDR3s include the opening cysteine and the closing phenylalanine or tryptophan. Fields, in order: D gene, V gene, clone size, J gene, CDR3 protein, CDR3 DNA. A D gene is named only where the DNA matches it firmly. A clone size is listed for some rows: how often the clone was seen (once, few, many), or a class if it is expanded.

d_gene: NA; v_gene: TRBV25-1; abundance: NA; j_gene: TRBJ1-2; CDR3aa: CASGGLGGYTF; CDR3nt: TGTGCCAGCGGGGGGCTGGGAGGCTACACCTTC
d_gene: TRBD2; v_gene: TRBV20-1; abundance: NA; j_gene: TRBJ2-3; CDR3aa: CGAKRDTGTDTQYF; CDR3nt: TGCGGTGCCAAGCGGGATACCGGCACAGATACGCAGTATTTT
d_gene: TRBD1; v_gene: TRBV28; abundance: many; j_gene: TRBJ2-7; CDR3aa: CASIPGQVSYEQYF; CDR3nt: TGTGCCAGCATCCCGGGACAGGTCTCCTACGAGCAGTACTTC
d_gene: NA; v_gene: TRBV6-1; abundance: many; j_gene: TRBJ2-1; CDR3aa: CASIKGGYNEQFF; CDR3nt: TGTGCCAGCATAAAGGGAGGCTACAATGAGCAGTTCTTC
d_gene: TRBD2; v_gene: TRBV4-1; abundance: many; j_gene: TRBJ2-1; CDR3aa: CASSQDEGLREGIWHEQFF; CDR3nt: TGCGCCAGCAGCCAAGATGAGGGCCTGCGGGAGGGTATTTGGCATGAGCAGTTCTTC
d_gene: TRBD1; v_gene: TRBV19; abundance: few; j_gene: TRBJ1-5; CDR3aa: CASTALPTGGYQPQHF; CDR3nt: TGTGCCAGTACCGCTCTACCGACAGGGGGCTATCAGCCCCAGCATTTT
d_gene: TRBD1; v_gene: TRBV2; abundance: NA; j_gene: TRBJ2-1; CDR3aa: CASSGTGSGWVNEQFF; CDR3nt: TGTGCCAGCAGTGGGACAGGGTCAGGGTGGGTCAATGAGCAGTTCTTC
d_gene: NA; v_gene: TRBV13; abundance: many; j_gene: TRBJ1-4; CDR3aa: CASSSRTENEKLFF; CDR3nt: TGTGCCAGCAGCTCGCGGACAGAGAATGAAAAACTGTTTTTT
d_gene: TRBD1; v_gene: TRBV30; abundance: NA; j_gene: TRBJ2-3; CDR3aa: CAWSQGARQYF; CDR3nt: TGTGCCTGGAGCCAGGGGGCTAGACAGTATTTT
d_gene: NA; v_gene: TRBV12-3/TRBV12-4; abundance: many; j_gene: TRBJ2-2; CDR3aa: CASSSLWSNTGELFF; CDR3nt: TGTGCCAGCAGTTCACTATGGTCTAACACCGGGGAGCTGTTTTTT
d_gene: NA; v_gene: TRBV5-1; abundance: many; j_gene: TRBJ2-2; CDR3aa: CASSTIAENTGELFF; CDR3nt: TGCGCCAGCAGCACTATAGCGGAGAACACCGGGGAGCTGTTTTTT
d_gene: TRBD2; v_gene: TRBV10-3; abundance: NA; j_gene: TRBJ2-1; CDR3aa: CAMSDQRDYNEQFF; CDR3nt: TGTGCCATGTCCGACCAGCGGGACTACAATGAGCAGTTCTTC
d_gene: NA; v_gene: TRBV30; abundance: few; j_gene: TRBJ1-5; CDR3aa: CAWSVMGAHQPQHF; CDR3nt: TGTGCCTGGAGTGTTATGGGGGCTCATCAGCCCCAGCATTTT
d_gene: NA; v_gene: TRBV28; abundance: many; j_gene: TRBJ1-2; CDR3aa: CASSLTPVVSYGYTF; CDR3nt: TGTGCCAGCAGTTTGACGCCGGTAGTATCCTATGGCTACACCTTC
d_gene: NA; v_gene: TRBV11-1; abundance: few; j_gene: TRBJ2-5; CDR3aa: CASRLWFQGPRETQYF; CDR3nt: TGCGCCAGCAGACTTTGGTTTCAGGGTCCGCGGGAGACCCAGTACTTC
d_gene: TRBD1; v_gene: TRBV20-1; abundance: many; j_gene: TRBJ1-2; CDR3aa: CSARGDSLHGYTF; CDR3nt: TGCAGTGCTAGAGGGGACAGTCTGCATGGCTACACCTTC
d_gene: NA; v_gene: TRBV19; abundance: many; j_gene: TRBJ2-1; CDR3aa: CASSTRTVTYNEQFF; CDR3nt: TGTGCCAGTAGTACCCGGACAGTTACCTACAATGAGCAGTTCTTC
d_gene: NA; v_gene: TRBV10-3; abundance: many; j_gene: TRBJ2-5; CDR3aa: CAISEGTGLETQYF; CDR3nt: TGTGCCATCAGTGAGGGTACAGGGTTGGAGACCCAGTACTTC
d_gene: TRBD2; v_gene: TRBV7-8; abundance: many; j_gene: TRBJ2-1; CDR3aa: CASSFLLAAPSYNEQFF; CDR3nt: TGTGCCAGCAGCTTTCTACTAGCGGCCCCCTCCTACAATGAGCAGTTCTTC
d_gene: TRBD2; v_gene: TRBV6-2/TRBV6-3; abundance: many; j_gene: TRBJ2-3; CDR3aa: CASSYPLSGRSDTQYF; CDR3nt: TGTGCCAGCAGTTACCCATTAAGCGGGAGGTCAGATACGCAGTATTTT
d_gene: NA; v_gene: TRBV10-1; abundance: NA; j_gene: TRBJ2-7; CDR3aa: CASSFGRFSYEQYF; CDR3nt: TGCGCCAGCAGTTTCGGACGTTTCTCCTACGAGCAGTACTTC
d_gene: NA; v_gene: TRBV7-9; abundance: NA; j_gene: TRBJ2-5; CDR3aa: CASSLRGAVRETQYF; CDR3nt: TGTGCCAGCAGCTTACGCGGGGCAGTCCGAGAGACCCAGTACTTC
d_gene: NA; v_gene: TRBV20-1; abundance: few; j_gene: TRBJ2-5; CDR3aa: CSARRMGGQETQYF; CDR3nt: TGCAGTGCCCGACGTATGGGGGGCCAAGAGACCCAGTACTTC
d_gene: NA; v_gene: TRBV7-6; abundance: many; j_gene: TRBJ2-3; CDR3aa: CASSPGPAGTDTQYF; CDR3nt: TGTGCCAGCAGCCCAGGACCGGCGGGCACAGATACGCAGTATTTT
d_gene: NA; v_gene: TRBV7-9; abundance: NA; j_gene: TRBJ1-1; CDR3aa: CASGDTTNTEAFF; CDR3nt: TGTGCCAGCGGGGACACAACCAACACTGAAGCTTTCTTT
d_gene: NA; v_gene: TRBV6-1; abundance: many; j_gene: TRBJ2-5; CDR3aa: CASSTPGLQETQYF; CDR3nt: TGTGCCAGCAGTACCCCGGGACTCCAAGAGACCCAGTACTTC
d_gene: NA; v_gene: TRBV5-6; abundance: few; j_gene: TRBJ2-6; CDR3aa: CASSSLGWIGEGGGGGANVLTF; CDR3nt: TGTGCCAGCAGTTCACTTGGCTGGATCGGCGAGGGGGGCGGAGGTGGGGCCAACGTCCTGACTTTC
d_gene: NA; v_gene: TRBV7-9; abundance: many; j_gene: TRBJ2-3; CDR3aa: CASSAVDTQYF; CDR3nt: TGTGCCAGCTCCGCGGTAGATACGCAGTATTTT
d_gene: NA; v_gene: TRBV9; abundance: many; j_gene: TRBJ1-2; CDR3aa: CASSVAVSSREGDNYGYTF; CDR3nt: TGTGCCAGCAGCGTAGCAGTTTCTAGCAGGGAGGGCGATAACTATGGCTACACCTTC
d_gene: NA; v_gene: TRBV9; abundance: few; j_gene: TRBJ2-3; CDR3aa: CASSAPRLATPTDTQYF; CDR3nt: TGTGCCAGCAGCGCCCCCCGCCTAGCGACTCCAACAGATACGCAGTATTTT
d_gene: TRBD1; v_gene: TRBV2; abundance: many; j_gene: TRBJ1-2; CDR3aa: CASRETGTYGYTF; CDR3nt: TGTGCCAGCAGGGAGACAGGGACCTATGGCTACACCTTC
d_gene: NA; v_gene: TRBV28; abundance: many; j_gene: TRBJ1-2; CDR3aa: CASSYLYGYTF; CDR3nt: TGTGCCAGCAGTTATCTCTACGGCTACACCTTC
d_gene: NA; v_gene: TRBV28; abundance: many; j_gene: TRBJ1-4; CDR3aa: CASSLRQGAEKLFF; CDR3nt: TGTGCCAGCAGTTTGCGGCAGGGAGCCGAAAAACTGTTTTTT
d_gene: NA; v_gene: TRBV27; abundance: many; j_gene: TRBJ1-6; CDR3aa: CASSLGPGTPSPLHF; CDR3nt: TGTGCCAGCAGTTTAGGCCCCGGGACGCCCTCACCCCTCCACTTT
d_gene: NA; v_gene: TRBV10-2; abundance: few; j_gene: TRBJ2-1; CDR3aa: CASLKGASGNEQFF; CDR3nt: TGCGCCAGCTTAAAGGGGGCTAGCGGGAATGAGCAGTTCTTC
d_gene: TRBD1; v_gene: TRBV19; abundance: few; j_gene: TRBJ2-1; CDR3aa: CASSPLGTGSYNEQFF; CDR3nt: TGTGCCAGTAGCCCCCTAGGGACAGGGTCCTACAATGAGCAGTTCTTC
d_gene: TRBD2; v_gene: TRBV19; abundance: NA; j_gene: TRBJ2-7; CDR3aa: CASSTGLFSYEQYF; CDR3nt: TGTGCCAGTAGTACGGGACTATTTTCCTACGAGCAGTACTTC
d_gene: NA; v_gene: TRBV11-3; abundance: many; j_gene: TRBJ2-3; CDR3aa: CASSFVPDTQYF; CDR3nt: TGTGCCAGCAGCTTCGTCCCAGATACGCAGTATTTT
d_gene: NA; v_gene: TRBV3-1; abundance: many; j_gene: TRBJ2-3; CDR3aa: CASSQVSGAGSTQYF; CDR3nt: TGTGCCAGCAGCCAAGTTTCCGGGGCGGGAAGTACGCAGTATTTT
d_gene: NA; v_gene: TRBV7-8; abundance: many; j_gene: TRBJ2-1; CDR3aa: CASSFTGQYNEQFF; CDR3nt: TGTGCCAGCAGCTTCACAGGGCAGTACAATGAGCAGTTCTTC